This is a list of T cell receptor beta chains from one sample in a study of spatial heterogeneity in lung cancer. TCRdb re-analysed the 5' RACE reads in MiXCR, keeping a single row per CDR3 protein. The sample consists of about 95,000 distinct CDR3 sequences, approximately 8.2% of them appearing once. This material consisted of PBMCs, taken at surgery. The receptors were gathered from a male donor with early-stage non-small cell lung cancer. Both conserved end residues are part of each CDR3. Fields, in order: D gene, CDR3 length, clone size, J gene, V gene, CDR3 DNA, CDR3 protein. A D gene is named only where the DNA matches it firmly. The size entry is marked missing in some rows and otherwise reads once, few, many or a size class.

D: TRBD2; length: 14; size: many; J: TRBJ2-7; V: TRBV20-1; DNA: TGCAGTGCCTACCCCGGGACTAGAGACGGCGAGCAGTACTTC; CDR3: CSAYPGTRDGEQYF
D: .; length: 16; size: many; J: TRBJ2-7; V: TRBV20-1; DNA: TGCAGTGCTAGAGATCTGAGGGTTCTCGACAGAAGTCGACAGTACTTC; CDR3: CSARDLRVLDRSRQYF
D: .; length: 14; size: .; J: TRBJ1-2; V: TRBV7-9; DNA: TGTGCCAGCAGCTTAAATATGGTTAGCTATGGCTACACCTTC; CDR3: CASSLNMVSYGYTF
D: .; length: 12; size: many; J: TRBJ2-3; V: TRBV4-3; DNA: TGCGCCAGCAGCCAAGGGCTCGATACGCAGTATTTT; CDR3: CASSQGLDTQYF
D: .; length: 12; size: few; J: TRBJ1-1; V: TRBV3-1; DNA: TGTGCCAGCAGCCAGGGGGCCGGTGAAGCTTTCTTT; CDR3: CASSQGAGEAFF
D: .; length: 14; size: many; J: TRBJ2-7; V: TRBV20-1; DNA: TGCAGTGCTTCCACTGACAGAGGCTCCTACGAGCAGTACTTC; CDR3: CSASTDRGSYEQYF
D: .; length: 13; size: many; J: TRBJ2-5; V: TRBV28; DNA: TGTGCCAGCGGGACACGGGCCCAAGAGACCCAGTACTTC; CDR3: CASGTRAQETQYF
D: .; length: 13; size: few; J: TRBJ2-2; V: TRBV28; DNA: TGTGCCATGCTAGCGCGAAACACCGGGGAGCTGTTTTTT; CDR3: CAMLARNTGELFF
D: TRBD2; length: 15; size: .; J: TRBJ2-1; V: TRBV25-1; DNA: TGTGCCAGCACTAGGACTAGCGGGAATCAGAATGAGCAGTTCTTC; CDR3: CASTRTSGNQNEQFF
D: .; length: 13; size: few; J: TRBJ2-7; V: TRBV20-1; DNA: TGCAGTGCTAGTGGGCCCGAGGGGTACGAGCAGTACTTC; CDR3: CSASGPEGYEQYF
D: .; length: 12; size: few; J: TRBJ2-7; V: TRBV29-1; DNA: TGCAGCGTTGCAGGGACCGAGTACGAGCAGTACTTC; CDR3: CSVAGTEYEQYF
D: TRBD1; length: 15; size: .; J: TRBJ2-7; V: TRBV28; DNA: TGTGCCAGCAGTTCCCCGACAGGGGGCCACTACGAGCAGTACTTC; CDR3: CASSSPTGGHYEQYF
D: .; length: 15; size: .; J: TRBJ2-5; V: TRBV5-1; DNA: TGCGCCAGCAGCTTCTCATGGGACTTCCAAGAGACCCAGTACTTC; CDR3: CASSFSWDFQETQYF
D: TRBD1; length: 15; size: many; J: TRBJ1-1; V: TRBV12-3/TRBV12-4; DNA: TGTGCCAGCAGAACAGGGGTTAGGGGGAACACTGAAGCTTTCTTT; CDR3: CASRTGVRGNTEAFF
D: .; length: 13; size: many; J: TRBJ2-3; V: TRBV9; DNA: TGTGCCAGCAGCGTAGAAGGCACAGATACGCAGTATTTT; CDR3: CASSVEGTDTQYF
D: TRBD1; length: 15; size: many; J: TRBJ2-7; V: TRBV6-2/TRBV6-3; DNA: TGTGCCAGCAGTTACTTCCGGACAGGGAAGGCCGAGCAGTACTTC; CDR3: CASSYFRTGKAEQYF
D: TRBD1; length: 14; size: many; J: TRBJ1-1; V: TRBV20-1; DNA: TGCAGAGCCGGGACAGGGGTATCGACCACTGAAGCTTTCTTT; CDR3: CRAGTGVSTTEAFF